This TCR beta chain was obtained from a study of T-cell memory formation after mild COVID-19. Worth noting for this clonotype: Its antigen remains unidentified. An end of the junction does not agree with germline; a read error may underlie this.

cDNA libraries for TCR alpha and TCR beta, carrying sample barcodes and UMIs, came from 5'RACE with constant-segment primers. MiXCR was run by TCRdb on the 5' RACE reads, yielding one entry per CDR3 protein. The data contain about 390,000 distinct CDR3 sequences, under 25% of them singletons. The CDR3 runs to 13 residues. Germline values: CDR1 LGHNA, CDR2 YNFKEQ. Study observations and caveats: Some clones that responded turned up in pre-infection memory, which suggests that cross-reactive memory joined in. Contracting clones from day 15 to 85 showed balanced CD4/CD8; later expanders favored CD4+.

Material for sequencing was PBMCs or a T cell subset sorted from them (not recorded which). The sequence was collected from an adult woman who had mild COVID-19 (a few samples of this study predate the infection). Cell type and time point are not known. The chain uses TRBV4-2 and TRBJ1-2; D may be TRBD1 (6 bases). CDR3: CASSQADRPNLTF. The CDR3 DNA follows: TGTGCCAGCAGCCAAGCTGACAGGCCCAACCTTACTTTC.